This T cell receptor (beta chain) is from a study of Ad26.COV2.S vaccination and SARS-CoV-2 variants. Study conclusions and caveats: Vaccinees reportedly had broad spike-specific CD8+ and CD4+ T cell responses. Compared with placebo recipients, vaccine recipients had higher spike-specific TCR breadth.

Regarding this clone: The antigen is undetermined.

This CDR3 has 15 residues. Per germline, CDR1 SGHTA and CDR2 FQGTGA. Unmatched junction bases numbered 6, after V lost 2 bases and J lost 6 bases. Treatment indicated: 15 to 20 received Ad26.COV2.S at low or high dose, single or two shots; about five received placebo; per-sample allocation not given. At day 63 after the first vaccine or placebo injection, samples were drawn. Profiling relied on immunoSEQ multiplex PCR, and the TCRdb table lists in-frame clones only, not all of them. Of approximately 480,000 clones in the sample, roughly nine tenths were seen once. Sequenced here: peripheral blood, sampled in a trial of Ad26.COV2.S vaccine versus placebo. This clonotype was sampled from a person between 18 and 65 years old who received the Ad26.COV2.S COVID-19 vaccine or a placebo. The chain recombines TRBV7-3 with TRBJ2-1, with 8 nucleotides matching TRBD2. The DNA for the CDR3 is TGTGCCAGCAGCTTAGGGGGGCTAGCGGGCAATGAGCAGTTCTTC. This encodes CASSLGGLAGNEQFF.